This T cell receptor (beta chain) was found in a study of blood T cell repertoires in COVID-19. Across the study: Both acute and convalescent COVID-19 samples were obtained from the United States, Italy and Spain. T cells, B-cell-depleted T cells, or PBMCs provided the cDNA or gDNA that served as material.

In the original workflow: Quantification of nucleated cells was approximated via reference gene primer amplification. The method was immunoSEQ multiplex PCR; TCRdb's version includes in-frame clones alone and lacks a portion of them. Clone size and the V and J calls come from that table; the DNA yielded D and trimming. The table lists 70,000 to 90,000 clones, approximately 87% of them singletons. The CDR3 loop spans 13 amino acids. V was clipped by 2 bases and J by 6 bases, with 10 bases between them. Germline assignment: CDR1 MNHNY and CDR2 SVGAGI (reference sequence). The sequencing sample was made of peripheral blood. The receptor was derived from a human donor in a cohort sampled during active COVID-19. This rearrangement joins TRBV6-6 to TRBJ1-1; maybe TRBD1 (6 bases). DNA for the CDR3: TGTGCCAGCAGTTACATACAGGGAGCTGAAGCTTTCTTT. It translates to CASSYIQGAEAFF.